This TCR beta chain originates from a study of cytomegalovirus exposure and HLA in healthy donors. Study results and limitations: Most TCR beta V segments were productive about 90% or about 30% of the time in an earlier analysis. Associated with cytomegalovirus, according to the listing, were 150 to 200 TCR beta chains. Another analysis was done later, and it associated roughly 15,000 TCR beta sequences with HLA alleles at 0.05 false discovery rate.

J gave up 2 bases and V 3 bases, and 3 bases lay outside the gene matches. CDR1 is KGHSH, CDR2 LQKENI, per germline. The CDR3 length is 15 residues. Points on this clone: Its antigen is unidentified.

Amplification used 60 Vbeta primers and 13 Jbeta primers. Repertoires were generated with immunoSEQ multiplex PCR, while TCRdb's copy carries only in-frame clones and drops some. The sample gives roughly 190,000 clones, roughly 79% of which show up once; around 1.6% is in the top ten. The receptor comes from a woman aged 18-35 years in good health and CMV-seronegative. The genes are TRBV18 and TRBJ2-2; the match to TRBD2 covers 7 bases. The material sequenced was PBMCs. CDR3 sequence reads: CASSPPAGNTGELFF. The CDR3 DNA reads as TGTGCCAGCTCACCTCCAGCGGGAAACACCGGGGAGCTGTTTTTT.